What follows are 21 T cell receptor beta chains derived from one specimen sequenced in a study of blood T cells in healthy people across ages. The authors ran a second PCR of about 6 to 12 cycles using a sample-barcoded 5' primer and a J-beta primer mix. TCRdb recomputed calls from the 5' RACE reads with MiXCR, one row per CDR3 protein. The data show 1 million or so distinct CDR3 sequences, less than 50% seen once. Sample: blood. The source of these receptors is a woman in her sixties or seventies in good health.

The V and J genes are TRBV18 and TRBJ2-1; 9 bases match TRBD2. The V segment lost 2 bases and the J segment 15 bases; nucleotides outside the gene matches: 5. The CDR3 has 12 amino acids. Germline V CDR1 and CDR2: KGHSH, LQKENI. The CDR3 bases are TGTGCCAGCTCACCAGACCCGGGACTAGCGTTCTTC. It codes for CASSPDPGLAFF.

V usage is TRBV24-1 and J usage is TRBJ2-5; 8 bases are shared with TRBD1. CDR1 KGHDR and CDR2 SFDVKD come from the germline V gene. The CDR3 is made up of 13 amino acids. With 8 bases clipped from V and 1 base from J, the junction kept 2 bases outside the gene matches. Here the CDR3 DNA reads TGTGCCACCACCGGGACAGGCCAAGAGACCCAGTACTTC. Its protein is CATTGTGQETQYF.

Details on this clonotype: Sequence at one end of the junction differs from germline and may be a read error. V and J are TRBV6-1 and TRBJ1-4; tentative D call: TRBD1 (5 bases). This CDR3 is 16 amino acids long. The germline gives CDR1 MNHNS, CDR2 SASEGT. The CDR3 here is CAGSEAGSATNEKLFF. DNA for the CDR3: TGTGCCGGCAGTGAGGCAGGGAGTGCAACTAATGAAAAACTGTTTTTT.

This sequence joins TRBV7-3 and TRBJ2-1; D is perhaps TRBD1 (6 bases). The CDR3 runs 16 residues. From germline, CDR1 is SGHTA and CDR2 FQGTGA. Between the trimmed V and J ends, which lost 3 bases and 5 bases, there was a span of 17 bases. CDR3 sequence: CASSLVGGLSHNEQFF. The CDR3 nucleotides are TGTGCCAGCAGCTTGGTTGGGGGCCTATCCCACAATGAGCAGTTCTTC.

Only a few counts were recorded for this clonotype. This chain links TRBV10-3 with TRBJ2-7, with 8 bases lining up with TRBD1. This CDR3 has 15 amino acids. The germline V gene has CDR1 ENHRY and CDR2 SYGVKD. V dropped 5 bases and J dropped 1; count of bases not matched to a gene: 7. The CDR3 DNA sequence: TGTGCCATCAGTCAGACAGGGGCTAAATCCTACGAGCAGTACTTC. It is translated as CAISQTGAKSYEQYF.

Comments on this clonotype: The germline gene is not matched at one end of the junction; a read error may be the cause. The rearrangement links TRBV2 to TRBJ2-1, with D unresolved. CDR1 SNHLY and CDR2 FYNNEI come from the germline V gene. The CDR3 is made up of 11 amino acids. The DNA of the CDR3 is TGTGCCAGCATTGAAGACAATGAGCAGTTCTTC. Translation gives CASIEDNEQFF. The variable domain in full, with the rest retrieved from reference TRBV2 and TRBJ2-1, is EPEVTQTPSHQVTQMGQEVILRCVPISNHLYFYWYRQILGQKVEFLVSFYNNEISEKSEIFDDQFSVERPDGSNFTLKIRSTKLEDSAMYFCASIEDNEQFFGPGTRLTVL.

The sample holds a few counts of this clonotype. The chain couples TRBV6-2 or TRBV6-3 to TRBJ2-3; 11 bases are a match to TRBD2. Germline CDR1 MNHEY, CDR2 SVGEGT. J was trimmed by 0 bases and V by 6 bases; bases with no gene match: 8. The length of the CDR3 is 17 residues. The CDR3: CASRSHGLAGSTDTQYF. In nucleotides, the CDR3 is TGTGCCAGCAGATCCCATGGACTAGCGGGTAGCACAGATACGCAGTATTTT.

The chain uses TRBV25-1 and TRBJ2-3, with 11 bases aligning to TRBD2. J gave up 2 bases and V 3 bases, and 7 bases lay outside the gene matches. CDR1 and CDR2 (germline): MGHDK, SYGVNS. The CDR3 is 17 amino acids. The CDR3 DNA follows: TGTGCCAGCAGTGACCCGGGACTAGCGGAAATCACAGATACGCAGTATTTT. Translating gives CASSDPGLAEITDTQYF.

This clonotype is a singleton in its sample. The gene calls are TRBV10-3 and TRBJ2-3; the D call may be TRBD1 or TRBD2 (5 bases each). V was clipped by 0 bases and J by 0 bases, with 13 bases between them. The length of the CDR3 is 17 residues. Germline CDR1 reads ENHRY; CDR2 reads SYGVKD. The CDR3 protein is CAISESIGAGSTDTQYF. The CDR3, as DNA: TGTGCCATCAGTGAGTCGATCGGGGCAGGCAGCACAGATACGCAGTATTTT.

J is TRBJ1-1 and V is TRBV5-1; 7 positions agree with TRBD1. CDR1 and CDR2 from the germline V gene are SGHRS and YFSETQ. The V segment lost 3 bases and the J segment 1 base; nucleotides outside the gene matches: 6. The CDR3 loop spans 15 amino acids. In nucleotides, the CDR3 is TGCGCCAGCAGCTCTACGACAGGGAAGAACACTGAAGCTTTCTTT. This sequence encodes CASSSTTGKNTEAFF.

This clonotype was counted between two and nine times. This chain links TRBV20-1 with TRBJ2-1; 8 positions agree with TRBD1. Germline CDR1 and CDR2: DFQATT and SNEGSKA (reference sequence). V shed 6 bases, J shed 7 bases, and the junction held 8 bases outside the gene matches. CDR3 length: 13 amino acids. CDR3 sequence (DNA): TGCAGTGCCCATCGGACAGGGCTTAATGAGCAGTTCTTC. This encodes CSAHRTGLNEQFF.

This clonotype has a handful of counts. V is TRBV6-1 and J is TRBJ1-2; 8 bases align to TRBD1. In germline, CDR1 is MNHNS, CDR2 SASEGT. This CDR3 contains 14 residues. The J segment lost 5 bases and the V segment lost 6 bases, leaving 8 bases of the junction unmatched. The CDR3, as DNA: TGTGCCAGCAGAAACACAGGGGGTTTTTATGGCTACACCTTC. Translating it yields CASRNTGGFYGYTF.

The sample holds a few counts of this clonotype. The chain has TRBV4-3 and TRBJ2-1; 7 bases align to TRBD1. V shed 0 bases, J shed 2 bases, and the junction held 4 bases outside the gene matches. The V gene's germline CDR1 is LGHNA and CDR2 YSLEER. The length of the CDR3 is 16 residues. The CDR3 sequence: CASSQEGQGAYNEQFF. The CDR3 bases are TGCGCCAGCAGCCAAGAAGGGCAGGGGGCCTACAATGAGCAGTTCTTC.

There are many counts of this clonotype. This chain connects TRBV9 to TRBJ1-4; D gene ambiguous. This CDR3 region has 16 residues. With 4 bases removed from V and 3 bases from J, the gap between germline ends came to 16 bases. Germline loops: CDR1 SGDLS, CDR2 YYNGEE. CDR3 loop: CASSQTYGGSNEKLFF. DNA of the CDR3: TGTGCCAGCAGCCAGACCTACGGTGGCTCTAATGAAAAACTGTTTTTT.

This clonotype was counted between two and nine times. The V and J genes are TRBV28 and TRBJ2-3, with D possibly called TRBD1 or TRBD2 (5 bases each). V was pared by 3 bases and J by 7 bases, with 23 bases between. From germline, CDR1 is MDHEN and CDR2 SYDVKM. The CDR3 has 17 amino acids. CDR3 amino acids: CASSFGGFRDSGNTQYF. In DNA, the CDR3 is TGTGCCAGCAGTTTTGGGGGATTTAGAGATTCGGGGAATACGCAGTATTTT.

The chain couples TRBV12-3 or TRBV12-4 to TRBJ2-5, with D perhaps given as TRBD1 or TRBD2 (5 bases each). This CDR3 is 13 amino acids long. V gave up 5 bases and J gave up 5 bases, with 12 bases separating them. The chain's CDR3 is CASSPTGPETQYF. The CDR3 DNA reads TGTGCCAGCAGTCCGACGGGACCCGAGACCCAGTACTTC.

The V call is TRBV11-2, the J call TRBJ2-5; 9 nucleotides match TRBD2. The end of the DNA fits TRBJ2-7 better, so the J call may be wrong. The CDR3 has 17 amino acids. The germline gives CDR1 SGHAT, CDR2 FQNNGV. CDR3 in DNA: TGTGCCAGCGGCGCACCCCGGACTAGCGCATCAGGCTACGAGCAGTACTTC. Protein: CASGAPRTSASGYEQYF.

The chain links TRBV4-2 to TRBJ1-1; no clear D gene. Trimming shortened V by 4 bases and J by 1 base, and 13 bases separated the two germline ends. The CDR3 has 15 residues. Germline V CDR1 and CDR2: LGHNA, YNFKEQ. CDR3 amino acids: CASSPLGSTNTEAFF. The CDR3 bases are TGTGCCAGCAGCCCCCTCGGCTCCACGAACACTGAAGCTTTCTTT.

By share of the sample, this clonotype is medium-sized (0.01 to 0.1%). The V gene is TRBV6-5, the J gene TRBJ2-5; D is perhaps TRBD1 or TRBD2 (5 bases each). The V and J ends lost 4 bases and 2 bases respectively, with 26 bases between them. CDR3 length: 19 residues. The V gene's germline CDR1 is MNHEY and CDR2 SVGAGI. In DNA, the CDR3 is TGTGCCAGCAGTTCCTCCGACGACGGGGCCGCCTTTGGGCAAGAGACCCAGTACTTC. Translation gives CASSSSDDGAAFGQETQYF.

The table lists this clonotype with a few counts. The V and J genes are TRBV27 and TRBJ2-3; a weak D match, TRBD2 (8 bases). Germline V gene data show CDR1 as MNHEY and CDR2 as SMNVEV (reference sequence). V was trimmed by 5 bases and J by 3 bases, leaving 21 bases between them. This CDR3 comprises 17 residues. The CDR3 reads CASSPGGAGESTDTQYF. CDR3 sequence (DNA): TGTGCCAGCAGTCCAGGGGGAGCGGGAGAAAGTACAGATACGCAGTATTTT.

V gene TRBV27 combines with J gene TRBJ2-1; 10 bases match TRBD2. This CDR3 comprises 15 residues. Trimming cost V 3 bases and J 4 bases; bases outside gene matches: 3. Looked up from germline, CDR1 is MNHEY and CDR2 is SMNVEV (reference sequence). The CDR3 protein is CASSFGLAEYNEQFF. The CDR3 coding sequence is TGTGCCAGCAGTTTCGGACTAGCGGAATACAATGAGCAGTTCTTC.